A single sample is the source of the 27 T cell receptor beta chains below, sequenced in a study of blood T cell repertoires in COVID-19. Sequencing used immunoSEQ multiplex PCR; TCRdb keeps in-frame clones, though not all of them. The sample carries tens of thousands of clones, nearly 90% recorded once. The sequenced sample was peripheral blood. The source of these receptors is a human donor with acute or convalescent COVID-19. The donor label of this sample is uncertain.

The rearrangement joins TRBV7-3 to TRBJ2-2; D might be TRBD1 (5 bases). Trimming took off 4 bases at V and 6 bases at J, with 18 bases between the two ends. The CDR3 spans 16 residues. Germline CDR1 is SGHTA and CDR2 is FQGTGA. The CDR3 nucleotides are TGTGCCAGCAGCTCCCCCGGCCCCAGGGCCCCCGGGGAGCTGTTTTTT. Protein: CASSSPGPRAPGELFF.

The V and J genes are TRBV6-1 and TRBJ2-1; perhaps TRBD1 as D (6 bases). The CDR3 length is 16 residues. Per germline, CDR1 MNHNS and CDR2 SASEGT. Trimming stripped 1 base from V and 9 bases from J, with 19 bases between. Here the CDR3 DNA reads TGTGCCAGCAGTGAAGGATGGACAGCGCTAAAGGGTGAGCAGTTCTTC. Protein sequence: CASSEGWTALKGEQFF.

V is TRBV5-1 and J is TRBJ1-4; TRBD1 is a possible D gene (6 bases). Per germline, CDR1 SGHRS and CDR2 YFSETQ. Trimming pared 1 base from V and 5 bases from J, leaving 9 bases between. This CDR3 spans 14 amino acids. The CDR3 here is CASSLTGLNEKLFF. The CDR3 nucleotides are TGCGCCAGCAGCTTGACAGGGTTGAATGAAAAACTGTTTTTT.

This chain uses TRBV19 with TRBJ2-7, with 9 positions matching TRBD1. Germline loops: CDR1 LNHDA, CDR2 SQIVND (reference sequence). The CDR3 is 15 residues long. V gave up 0 bases and J gave up 2 bases; unmatched junction bases: 2. The CDR3 nucleotides read TGTGCCAGTAGTATAGAGGACAGGGGCGCCTACGAGCAGTACTTC. This translates into CASSIEDRGAYEQYF.

V and J are TRBV3-1 (or the pseudogene TRBV3-2) and TRBJ2-2; 8 bases map to TRBD1. CDR1 is LGHDT, CDR2 YNNKEL, per germline (reference sequence). V lost 2 bases and J lost 6; bases outside the gene matches: 8. This CDR3 has 16 amino acids. For the CDR3, the DNA is TGTGCCAGCAGCCAAAGGGTCAGGGGGCTTTCCGGGGAGCTGTTTTTT. Protein: CASSQRVRGLSGELFF.

The rearrangement links TRBV19 to TRBJ2-1; the D gene is possibly TRBD2 (6 bases). The germline V gene encodes CDR1 LNHDA and CDR2 SQIVND (reference sequence). V lost 4 bases and J lost 4, with 14 bases in between. This CDR3 comprises 15 residues. CDR3 nucleotide sequence: TGTGCCAGTAGTAAAGCGGGCTCCGCGTACAATGAGCAGTTCTTC. It codes for CASSKAGSAYNEQFF.

Concerning this clone: One end of the junction does not line up with germline, which may come from a read error. This chain joins TRBV5-6 and TRBJ2-7, with 9 bases fitting TRBD2. The CDR3 is made up of 15 amino acids. The V gene's germline CDR1 is SGHDT and CDR2 YYEEEE. The chain's CDR3 is CAGSFIIAGVNEQYF. DNA for the CDR3: TGTGCCGGCAGCTTTATCATAGCGGGAGTCAACGAGCAGTACTTC.

The chain recombines TRBV24-1 with TRBJ2-3; TRBD1 matches 7 bases. CDR1 is KGHDR and CDR2 is SFDVKD in the germline V gene. The CDR3 consists of 14 residues. After removal of 9 bases from V and 3 bases from J, the junction contained 8 bases not matched to a gene. The CDR3 loop reads CATAAGGPTDTQYF. The CDR3 DNA reads TGTGCCACCGCGGCAGGGGGTCCAACAGATACGCAGTATTTT.

The V and J genes are TRBV10-1 and TRBJ2-2; D is perhaps TRBD1 (5 bases). CDR3 length equals 15 residues. V lost 0 bases and J lost 1, with 6 bases in between. Germline assignment: CDR1 WNHNN and CDR2 SYGVQD (reference sequence). The CDR3 reads CASSESGENTGELFF. The CDR3 DNA reads TGCGCCAGCAGTGAGTCAGGGGAGAACACCGGGGAGCTGTTTTTT.

This clone came up once. The chain uses TRBV4-3 and TRBJ2-3; D is perhaps TRBD1 (6 bases). Germline CDR1 reads LGHNA; CDR2 reads YSLEER. Between the trimmed V and J ends, which lost 10 bases and 4 bases, there was a span of 12 bases. The CDR3 contains 12 residues. CDR3: CATIRQADTQYF. The CDR3 bases are TGCGCCACGATCCGACAGGCAGATACGCAGTATTTT.

The V call is TRBV19, the J call TRBJ1-6; D uncertain. The CDR3 contains 15 residues. V was clipped by 7 bases and J by 2 bases, with 12 bases between them. The V gene's germline CDR1 is LNHDA and CDR2 SQIVND (reference sequence). The CDR3 protein is CASKGETTYNSPLHF. CDR3 DNA: TGTGCCAGTAAGGGAGAAACAACCTATAATTCACCCCTCCACTTT.

The gene calls are TRBV5-1 and TRBJ1-3; D might be TRBD1 (5 bases). Germline CDR1 and CDR2: SGHRS and YFSETQ. Trimming shortened V by 0 bases and J by 0 bases, and 10 bases separated the two germline ends. The CDR3 has 16 amino acids. CDR3 protein: CASSLAPQGSGNTIYF. CDR3 DNA sequence: TGCGCCAGCAGCTTGGCCCCGCAGGGCTCTGGAAACACCATATATTTT. Using reference TRBV5-1 and TRBJ1-3 for the parts outside the CDR3, the full variable domain is KAGVTQTPRYLIKTRGQQVTLSCSPISGHRSVSWYQQTPGQGLQFLFEYFSETQRNKGNFPGRFSGRQFSNSRSEMNVSTLELGDSALYLCASSLAPQGSGNTIYFGEGSWLTVV.

V gene TRBV19 combines with J gene TRBJ1-2, with D possibly matching TRBD1 (5 bases). V was shortened by 0 bases and J by 8 bases, with 16 bases between the two germline ends. CDR3 length: 15 residues. CDR1 and CDR2 from the germline V gene are LNHDA and SQIVND (reference sequence). CDR3 region: CASSIDQPGKWGYTF. CDR3 nucleotide sequence: TGTGCCAGTAGTATAGATCAGCCAGGGAAGTGGGGCTACACCTTC.

The chain carries TRBV7-9 and TRBJ1-4, with 7 bases matching TRBD1. CDR1 and CDR2 from the germline V gene are SEHNR and FQNEAQ (reference sequence). The CDR3 is made up of 15 amino acids. The V gene end was trimmed by 7 bases and the J gene end by 6 bases; junction bases not matched to a gene: 11. The CDR3 nucleotides read TGTGCCAGCACCCTAACAGGGGCGGCGGATGAAAAACTGTTTTTT. Translation gives CASTLTGAADEKLFF. The full variable domain, rest sourced from reference TRBV7-9 and TRBJ1-4, is DTGVSQNPRHKITKRGQNVTFRCDPISEHNRLYWYRQTLGQGPEFLTYFQNEAQLEKSRLLSDRFSAERPKGSFSTLEIQRTEQGDSAMYLCASTLTGAADEKLFFGSGTQLSVL.

The chain recombines TRBV19 with TRBJ1-2; 7 bases agree with TRBD1. The CDR3 sequence is 14 residues long. Germline-derived CDR1 and CDR2 are LNHDA and SQIVND (reference sequence). The trim removed 5 bases at V and 2 bases at J, leaving 5 bases unmatched. This CDR3 reads CASSPGTENYGYTF. The CDR3 region has the DNA TGTGCCAGTAGTCCAGGGACAGAGAACTATGGCTACACCTTC.

The rearrangement links TRBV25-1 to TRBJ1-4, with D hard to call. CDR1 and CDR2 from the germline V gene are MGHDK and SYGVNS. The V and J ends lost 3 bases and 4 bases respectively, with 15 bases between them. This CDR3 is 16 amino acids long. The CDR3 DNA sequence: TGTGCCAGCAGTGATCCCGGACGGGGAAGTAATGAAAAACTGTTTTTT. Its translation: CASSDPGRGSNEKLFF.

The chain couples TRBV7-9 to TRBJ2-7; TRBD1 might be the D (6 bases). Germline V gives CDR1 SEHNR, CDR2 FQNEAQ (reference sequence). CDR3 length equals 13 residues. The V end was cut by 0 bases, the J end by 4 bases, with 7 bases between. The CDR3 sequence: CASSLAQGYEQYF. CDR3 in DNA: TGTGCCAGCAGCTTAGCGCAGGGGTACGAGCAGTACTTC.

The genes are TRBV5-4 and TRBJ1-1, with TRBD1 identical over 11 bases. Trimming removed 4 bases from V and 1 base from J; junction bases left unmatched: 6. Per germline, CDR1 SGHNT and CDR2 YYREEE (reference sequence). The CDR3 contains 16 residues. The CDR3 DNA reads TGTGCCAGCAGCGCGCGGACAGGGGGCAGGAACACTGAAGCTTTCTTT. Protein: CASSARTGGRNTEAFF.

CDR3: CASSLRVGQGKETQYF. The CDR3 DNA reads TGTGCCAGCAGCTTAAGGGTGGGACAAGGTAAAGAGACCCAGTACTTC. This chain connects TRBV5-6 to TRBJ2-5; a possible D gene is TRBD1 (6 bases). Germline CDR1 is SGHDT and CDR2 is YYEEEE. CDR3 length equals 16 residues. Trimming took off 2 bases at V and 3 bases at J, with 17 bases between the two ends.

The V call is TRBV10-3, the J call TRBJ1-2, with no clear D. Trimming pared 6 bases from V and 4 bases from J, leaving 12 bases between. There are 13 residues in the CDR3. Germline V gene sequence: CDR1 ENHRY, CDR2 SYGVKD. CDR3 protein: CAIRSEDSYGYTF. DNA for the CDR3: TGTGCCATCAGATCCGAGGACTCCTATGGCTACACCTTC.

The gene calls are TRBV4-3 and TRBJ2-2, with D maybe TRBD1 (5 bases). Germline assignment: CDR1 LGHNA and CDR2 YSLEER. The CDR3 covers 19 residues. Trimming stripped 3 bases from V and 2 bases from J, with 22 bases between. CDR3: CASSHWTLSARANTGELFF. The CDR3 region has the DNA TGCGCCAGCAGCCATTGGACCCTCTCAGCCAGGGCCAACACCGGGGAGCTGTTTTTT.

This clone was picked up one time. This chain connects TRBV11-2 to TRBJ2-2; the D gene is possibly TRBD2 (6 bases). From germline, CDR1 is SGHAT and CDR2 FQNNGV. The CDR3 contains 16 residues. V gave up 7 bases and J gave up 2 bases, with 17 bases separating them. This chain's CDR3 is CASTTLGLPNTGELFF. The DNA of the CDR3 is TGTGCCAGCACCACCTTAGGACTACCCAACACCGGGGAGCTGTTTTTT.

Worth noting for this clone: The germline gene is not matched at one end of the junction; a read error may be the cause. This sequence joins TRBV7-3 and TRBJ1-1, with no clear D. This CDR3 contains 13 residues. CDR1 and CDR2 (germline): SGHTA, FQGTGA. CDR3 in amino acids: CASSLTQNTEAFF. The CDR3 region has the DNA TGTGCCAGCAGCCTAACCCAGAACACTGAAGCTTTCTTT.

The rearrangement uses TRBV18 and TRBJ2-7, with a weak D call TRBD1 (5 bases). CDR3 length equals 12 residues. Looked up from germline, CDR1 is KGHSH and CDR2 is LQKENI. Trimming left V 3 bases short and J 7 bases short, with 10 bases between. CDR3 residues: CASSPDSYEQYF. CDR3 DNA sequence: TGTGCCAGCTCACCCGACAGCTATGAGCAGTACTTC.

This rearrangement joins TRBV2 to TRBJ1-4; 7 bases fit TRBD1. This CDR3 is built from 15 residues. CDR1 is SNHLY, CDR2 FYNNEI, per germline. The trim removed 5 bases at V and 4 bases at J, leaving 7 bases unmatched. The CDR3 region is CASSTTGTVNEKLFF. The CDR3, as DNA: TGTGCCAGCAGTACTACCGGGACAGTTAATGAAAAACTGTTTTTT.

This clone came up many times. V and J are TRBV2 and TRBJ1-6; no firm D call. CDR1 and CDR2 from the germline V gene are SNHLY and FYNNEI. Trimming took 1 base from V and 6 from J, leaving 10 bases between them. The length of the CDR3 is 15 residues. The CDR3 sequence: CASSEEATLNSPLHF. In nucleotides, the CDR3 is TGTGCCAGCAGTGAAGAAGCGACTCTTAATTCACCCCTCCACTTT.

The rearrangement links TRBV2 to TRBJ1-2, with D unclear. Germline lookup yields CDR1 SNHLY and CDR2 FYNNEI. With 7 bases removed from V and 8 bases from J, the gap between germline ends came to 17 bases. The CDR3 extends over 13 amino acids. CDR3: CASMESPGSGYTF. The CDR3, as DNA: TGTGCCAGCATGGAGTCTCCCGGGTCGGGCTACACCTTC.